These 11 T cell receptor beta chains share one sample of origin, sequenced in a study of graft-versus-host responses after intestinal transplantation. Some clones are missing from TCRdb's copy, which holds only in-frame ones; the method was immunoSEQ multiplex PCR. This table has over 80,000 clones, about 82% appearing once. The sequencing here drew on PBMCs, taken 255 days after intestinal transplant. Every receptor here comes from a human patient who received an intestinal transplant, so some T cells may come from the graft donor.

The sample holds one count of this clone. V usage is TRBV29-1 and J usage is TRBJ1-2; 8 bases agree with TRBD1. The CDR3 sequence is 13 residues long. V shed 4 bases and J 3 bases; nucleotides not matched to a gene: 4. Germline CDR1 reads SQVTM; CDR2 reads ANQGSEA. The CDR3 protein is CSVGNRGDYGYTF. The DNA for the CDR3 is TGCAGCGTTGGGAACAGGGGGGACTATGGCTACACCTTC.

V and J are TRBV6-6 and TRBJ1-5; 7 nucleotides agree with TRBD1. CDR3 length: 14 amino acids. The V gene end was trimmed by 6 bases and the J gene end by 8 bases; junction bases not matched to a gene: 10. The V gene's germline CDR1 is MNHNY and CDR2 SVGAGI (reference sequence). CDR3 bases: TGTGCCAGCAGCCAGACAGGGTCGGGGGAGCCCCAGCATTTT. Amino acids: CASSQTGSGEPQHF.

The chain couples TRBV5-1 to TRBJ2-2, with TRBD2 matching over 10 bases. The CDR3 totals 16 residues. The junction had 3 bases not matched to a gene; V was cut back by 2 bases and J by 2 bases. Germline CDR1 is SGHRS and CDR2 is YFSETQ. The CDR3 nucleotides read TGCGCCAGCAGCTTTTCTAGCGGGGGAAACACCGGGGAGCTGTTTTTT. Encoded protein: CASSFSSGGNTGELFF.

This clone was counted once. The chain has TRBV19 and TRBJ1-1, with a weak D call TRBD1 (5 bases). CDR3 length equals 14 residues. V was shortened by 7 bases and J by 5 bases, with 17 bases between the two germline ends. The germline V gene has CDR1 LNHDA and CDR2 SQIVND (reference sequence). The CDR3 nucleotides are TGTGCCAGTACCCAAACAGGAGGGTGGACTGAAGCTTTCTTT. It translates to CASTQTGGWTEAFF. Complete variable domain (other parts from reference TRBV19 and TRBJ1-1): DGGITQSPKYLFRKEGQNVTLSCEQNLNHDAMYWYRQDPGQGLRLIYYSQIVNDFQKGDIAEGYSVSREKKESFPLTVTSAQKNPTAFYLCASTQTGGWTEAFFGQGTRLTVV.

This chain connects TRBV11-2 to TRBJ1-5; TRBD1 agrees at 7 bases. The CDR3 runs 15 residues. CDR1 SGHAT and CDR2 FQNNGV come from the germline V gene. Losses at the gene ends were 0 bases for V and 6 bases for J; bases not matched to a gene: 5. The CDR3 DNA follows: TGTGCCAGCAGCTTAGATACAGGGGAGGGTCAGCCCCAGCATTTT. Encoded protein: CASSLDTGEGQPQHF.

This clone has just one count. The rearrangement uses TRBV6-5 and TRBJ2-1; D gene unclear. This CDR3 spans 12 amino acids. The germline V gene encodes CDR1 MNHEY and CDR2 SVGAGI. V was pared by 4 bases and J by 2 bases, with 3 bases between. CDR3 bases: TGTGCCAGCAGTTCTCCCTACAATGAGCAGTTCTTC. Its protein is CASSSPYNEQFF.

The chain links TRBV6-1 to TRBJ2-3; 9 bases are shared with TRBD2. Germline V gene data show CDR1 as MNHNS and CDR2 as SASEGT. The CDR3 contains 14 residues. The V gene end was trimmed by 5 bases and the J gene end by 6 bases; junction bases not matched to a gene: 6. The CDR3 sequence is CASSSGGSSDTQYF. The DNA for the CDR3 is TGTGCCAGCAGTAGCGGGGGGTCGAGTGATACGCAGTATTTT.

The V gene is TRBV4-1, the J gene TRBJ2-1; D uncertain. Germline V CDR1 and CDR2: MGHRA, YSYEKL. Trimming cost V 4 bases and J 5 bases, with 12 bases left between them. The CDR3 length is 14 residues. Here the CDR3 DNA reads TGCGCCAGCAGCCCCTTCAGTCGCCACAATGAGCAGTTCTTC. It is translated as CASSPFSRHNEQFF.

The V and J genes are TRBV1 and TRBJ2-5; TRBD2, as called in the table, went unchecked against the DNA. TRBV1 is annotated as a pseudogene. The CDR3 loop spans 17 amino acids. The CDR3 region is CTSSQRSIMSDQETQYF. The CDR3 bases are TGCACCAGCAGCCAACGCTCCATAATGAGCGACCAAGAGACCCAGTACTTC.

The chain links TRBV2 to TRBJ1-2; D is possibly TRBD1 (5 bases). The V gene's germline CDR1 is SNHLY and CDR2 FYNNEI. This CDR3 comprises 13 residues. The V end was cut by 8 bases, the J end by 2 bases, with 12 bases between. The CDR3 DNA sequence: TGTGCCAGCCAGCCGGGGGTCAACTATGGCTACACCTTC. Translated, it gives CASQPGVNYGYTF. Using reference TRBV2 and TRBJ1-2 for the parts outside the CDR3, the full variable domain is EPEVTQTPSHQVTQMGQEVILRCVPISNHLYFYWYRQILGQKVEFLVSFYNNEISEKSEIFDDQFSVERPDGSNFTLKIRSTKLEDSAMYFCASQPGVNYGYTFGSGTRLTVV.

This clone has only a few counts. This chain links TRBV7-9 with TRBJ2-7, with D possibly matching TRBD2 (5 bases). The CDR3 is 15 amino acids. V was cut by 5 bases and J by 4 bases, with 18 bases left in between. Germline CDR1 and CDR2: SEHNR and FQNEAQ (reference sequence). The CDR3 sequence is CASSGPGPDYYEQYF. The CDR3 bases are TGTGCCAGCAGCGGACCGGGCCCTGACTATTACGAGCAGTACTTC.